The source of this T cell receptor (beta chain) is a study of T-cell memory formation after mild COVID-19. General observations from the study: There was a balanced CD4/CD8 profile in clones contracting day 15 to 85, and later expanders leaned CD4+.

The sample holds many counts of this clonotype. What it binds is unknown. MiXCR was run by TCRdb on the 5' RACE reads, yielding one entry per CDR3 protein. The profile shows 300,000 to 400,000 distinct CDR3 sequences, roughly 13% of them singletons. The CDR3 runs 14 residues. With V trimmed by 9 bases and J by 4 bases, 9 bases remained unmatched. Germline lookup yields CDR1 SGHKS and CDR2 YYEKEE (reference sequence). The clonotype was recovered from a man aged 18 to 29 who had mild COVID-19 (a few samples of this study predate the infection). Cell type and time point are not known. Material: PBMCs or a T cell subset sorted from them (not recorded which). The genes are TRBV5-5 and TRBJ2-3; 9 positions match TRBD1. For the CDR3, the DNA is TGTGCCACCGGGACAGGGAATGGCGCAGATACGCAGTATTTT. Its protein is CATGTGNGADTQYF. Using reference TRBV5-5 and TRBJ2-3 for the parts outside the CDR3, the full variable domain is DAGVTQSPTHLIKTRGQQVTLRCSPISGHKSVSWYQQVLGQGPQFIFQYYEKEERGRGNFPDRFSARQFPNYSSELNVNALLLGDSALYLCATGTGNGADTQYFGPGTRLTVL.